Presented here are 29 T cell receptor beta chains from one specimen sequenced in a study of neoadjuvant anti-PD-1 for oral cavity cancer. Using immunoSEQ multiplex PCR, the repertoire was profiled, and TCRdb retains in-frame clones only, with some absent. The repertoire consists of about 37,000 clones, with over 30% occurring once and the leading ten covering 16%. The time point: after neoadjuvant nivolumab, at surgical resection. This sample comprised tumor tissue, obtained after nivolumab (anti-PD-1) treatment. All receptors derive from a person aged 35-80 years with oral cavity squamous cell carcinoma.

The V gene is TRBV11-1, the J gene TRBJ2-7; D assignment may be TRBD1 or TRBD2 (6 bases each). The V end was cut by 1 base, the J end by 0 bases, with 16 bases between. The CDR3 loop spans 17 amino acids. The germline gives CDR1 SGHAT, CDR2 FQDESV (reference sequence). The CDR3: CASSLEPGDGGSYEQYF. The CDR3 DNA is TGTGCCAGCAGCTTAGAGCCAGGGGACGGGGGCTCCTACGAGCAGTACTTC.

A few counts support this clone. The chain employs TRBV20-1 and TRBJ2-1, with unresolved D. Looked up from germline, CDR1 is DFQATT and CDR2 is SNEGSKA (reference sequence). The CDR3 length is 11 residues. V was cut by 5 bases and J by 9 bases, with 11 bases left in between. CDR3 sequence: CSAPRAREQFF. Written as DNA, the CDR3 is TGCAGTGCTCCCCGTGCGCGTGAGCAGTTCTTC.

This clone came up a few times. The CDR3, as DNA: TGTGCCAGCAGTTACTCACCGGCCTATGGCTACACCTTC. Translation gives CASSYSPAYGYTF. The J gene is TRBJ1-2, the V gene TRBV6-5; D unclear. V lost 0 bases, J lost 4 bases, and 6 bases lay in between. The germline CDR1 and CDR2 sequences are MNHEY and SVGAGI. This CDR3 spans 13 amino acids.

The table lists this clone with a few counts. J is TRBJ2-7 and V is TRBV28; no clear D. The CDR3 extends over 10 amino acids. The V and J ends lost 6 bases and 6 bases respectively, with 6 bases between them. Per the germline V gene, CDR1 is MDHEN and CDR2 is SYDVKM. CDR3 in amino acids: CASSRGEQYF. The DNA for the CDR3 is TGTGCCAGCAGCCGAGGCGAGCAGTACTTC.

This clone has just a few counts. This CDR3 is CASSGGREDVTDTQYF. In DNA, the CDR3 is TGCGCCAGCAGTGGAGGCAGGGAGGACGTGACAGATACGCAGTATTTT. The rearrangement links TRBV10-2 to TRBJ2-3; TRBD2 is a possible D gene (6 bases). Trimming removed 4 bases from V and 3 bases from J, with 17 bases in between. Germline V gene data show CDR1 as WSHSY and CDR2 as SAAADI. The CDR3 totals 16 residues.

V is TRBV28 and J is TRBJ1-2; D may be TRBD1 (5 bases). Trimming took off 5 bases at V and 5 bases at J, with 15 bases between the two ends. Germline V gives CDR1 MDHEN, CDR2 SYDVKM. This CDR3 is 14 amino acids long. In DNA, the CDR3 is TGTGCCAGCAGTAAAAGCAGGGTGAGGTATGGCTACACCTTC. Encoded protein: CASSKSRVRYGYTF.

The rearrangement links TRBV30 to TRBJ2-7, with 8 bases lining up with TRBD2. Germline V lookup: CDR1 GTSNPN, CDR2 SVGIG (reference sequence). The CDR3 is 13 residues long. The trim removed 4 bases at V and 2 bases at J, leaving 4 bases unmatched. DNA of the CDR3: TGTGCCTGGAATCAGCGGGGGACCTACGAGCAGTACTTC. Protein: CAWNQRGTYEQYF.

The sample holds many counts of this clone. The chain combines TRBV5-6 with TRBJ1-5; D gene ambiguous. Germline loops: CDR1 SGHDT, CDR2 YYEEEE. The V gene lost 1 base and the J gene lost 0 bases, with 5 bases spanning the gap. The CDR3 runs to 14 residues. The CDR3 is CASSLQNSNQPQHF. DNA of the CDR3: TGTGCCAGCAGCTTGCAGAATAGCAATCAGCCCCAGCATTTT.

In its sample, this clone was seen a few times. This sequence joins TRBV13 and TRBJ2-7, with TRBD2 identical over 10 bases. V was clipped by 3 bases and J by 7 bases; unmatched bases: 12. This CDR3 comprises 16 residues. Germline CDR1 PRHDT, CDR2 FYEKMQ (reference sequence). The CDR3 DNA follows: TGTGCCAGCAGCTTCCAACTCGGGACTAGCGTTGTGGAGCAGTACTTC. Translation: CASSFQLGTSVVEQYF.

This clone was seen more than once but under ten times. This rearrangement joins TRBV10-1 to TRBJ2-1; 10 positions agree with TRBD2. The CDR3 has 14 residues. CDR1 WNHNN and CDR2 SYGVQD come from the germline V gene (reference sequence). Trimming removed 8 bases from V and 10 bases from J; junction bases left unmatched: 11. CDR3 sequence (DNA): TGCGCCAGCTCACCTAGCGGGAGTACAGGAGAGCAGTTCTTC. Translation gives CASSPSGSTGEQFF.

The CDR3 DNA sequence: TGTGCCAGCTCACCAGAAGGACGGCCTAACTATGGCTACACCTTC. Its translation is CASSPEGRPNYGYTF. This chain joins TRBV18 and TRBJ1-2; D is uncertain. Germline CDR1 KGHSH, CDR2 LQKENI. The CDR3 is 15 amino acids. The V and J ends lost 2 bases and 0 bases respectively, with 10 bases between them.

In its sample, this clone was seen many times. The CDR3 bases are TGCGCCAGCAGTGCAGGGGATTCCTACAATGAGCAGTTCTTC. Translated, it gives CASSAGDSYNEQFF. V and J are TRBV10-1 and TRBJ2-1; D is possibly TRBD1 (6 bases). Trimming took off 4 bases at V and 1 base at J, with 8 bases between the two ends. CDR1 is WNHNN, CDR2 SYGVQD, per germline (reference sequence). CDR3 length: 14 residues.

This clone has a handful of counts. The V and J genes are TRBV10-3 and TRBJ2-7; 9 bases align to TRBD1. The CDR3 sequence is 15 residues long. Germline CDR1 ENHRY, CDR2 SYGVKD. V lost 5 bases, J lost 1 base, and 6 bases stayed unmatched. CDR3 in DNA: TGTGCCATCAGTACCGACAGGGGGGTATCCTACGAGCAGTACTTC. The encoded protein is CAISTDRGVSYEQYF.

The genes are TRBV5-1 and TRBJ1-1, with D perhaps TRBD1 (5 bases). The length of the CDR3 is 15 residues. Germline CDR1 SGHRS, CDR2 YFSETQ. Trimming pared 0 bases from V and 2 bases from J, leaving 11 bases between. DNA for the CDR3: TGCGCCAGCAGCTTGGCCGGGACTTACAACACTGAAGCTTTCTTT. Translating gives CASSLAGTYNTEAFF. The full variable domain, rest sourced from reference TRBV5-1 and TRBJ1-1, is KAGVTQTPRYLIKTRGQQVTLSCSPISGHRSVSWYQQTPGQGLQFLFEYFSETQRNKGNFPGRFSGRQFSNSRSEMNVSTLELGDSALYLCASSLAGTYNTEAFFGQGTRLTVV.

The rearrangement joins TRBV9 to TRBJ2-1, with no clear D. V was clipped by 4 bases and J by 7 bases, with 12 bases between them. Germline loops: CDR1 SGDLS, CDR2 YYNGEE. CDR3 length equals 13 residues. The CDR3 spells CASSSFSRNEQFF. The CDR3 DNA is TGTGCCAGCAGCTCATTTTCTAGGAATGAGCAGTTCTTC. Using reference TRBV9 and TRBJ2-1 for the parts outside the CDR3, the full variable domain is DSGVTQTPKHLITATGQRVTLRCSPRSGDLSVYWYQQSLDQGLQFLIQYYNGEERAKGNILERFSAQQFPDLHSELNLSSLELGDSALYFCASSSFSRNEQFFGPGTRLTVL.

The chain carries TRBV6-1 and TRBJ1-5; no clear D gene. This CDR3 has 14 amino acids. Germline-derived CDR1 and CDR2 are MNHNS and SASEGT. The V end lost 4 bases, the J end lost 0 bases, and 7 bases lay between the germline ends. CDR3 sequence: CASSAGISNQPQHF. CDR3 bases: TGTGCCAGCAGTGCTGGGATTAGCAATCAGCCCCAGCATTTT.

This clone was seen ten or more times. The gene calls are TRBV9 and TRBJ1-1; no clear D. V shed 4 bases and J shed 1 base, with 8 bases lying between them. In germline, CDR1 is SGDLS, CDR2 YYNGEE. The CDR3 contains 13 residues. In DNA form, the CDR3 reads TGTGCCAGCAGCCGGACGGGGAACACTGAAGCTTTCTTT. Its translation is CASSRTGNTEAFF.

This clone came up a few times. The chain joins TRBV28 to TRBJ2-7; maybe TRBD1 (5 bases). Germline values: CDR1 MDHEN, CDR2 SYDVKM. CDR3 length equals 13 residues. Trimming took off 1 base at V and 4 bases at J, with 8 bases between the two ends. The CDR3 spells CASSLYQGYEQYF. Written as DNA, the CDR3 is TGTGCCAGCAGTTTATACCAGGGATACGAGCAGTACTTC.

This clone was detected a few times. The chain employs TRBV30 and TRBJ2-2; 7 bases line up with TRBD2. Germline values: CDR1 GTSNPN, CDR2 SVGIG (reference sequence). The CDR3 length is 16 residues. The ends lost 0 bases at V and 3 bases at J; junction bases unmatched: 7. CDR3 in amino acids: CAWSVLGGRYTGELFF. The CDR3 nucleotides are TGTGCCTGGAGTGTACTGGGCGGGAGATACACCGGGGAGCTGTTTTTT.

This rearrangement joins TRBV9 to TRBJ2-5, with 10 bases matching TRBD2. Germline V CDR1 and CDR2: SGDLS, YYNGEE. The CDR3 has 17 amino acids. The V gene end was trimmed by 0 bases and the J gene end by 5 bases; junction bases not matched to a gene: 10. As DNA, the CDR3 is TGTGCCAGCAGCGTAGGACCCCTAGCGGGGGCCGGGGAGACCCAGTACTTC. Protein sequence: CASSVGPLAGAGETQYF.

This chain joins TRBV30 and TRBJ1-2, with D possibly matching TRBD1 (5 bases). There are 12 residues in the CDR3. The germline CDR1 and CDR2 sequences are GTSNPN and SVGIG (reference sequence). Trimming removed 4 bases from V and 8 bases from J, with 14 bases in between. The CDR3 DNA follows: TGTGCCTGGACCGCAGGGACGTCGGGCTACACCTTC. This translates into CAWTAGTSGYTF.

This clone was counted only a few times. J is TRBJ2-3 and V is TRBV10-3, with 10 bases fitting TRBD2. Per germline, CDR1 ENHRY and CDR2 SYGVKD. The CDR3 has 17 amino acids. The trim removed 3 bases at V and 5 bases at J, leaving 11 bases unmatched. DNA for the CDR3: TGTGCCATCAGTGACCAGGTAGCGGGGGGACGGGTAGATACGCAGTATTTT. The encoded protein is CAISDQVAGGRVDTQYF.

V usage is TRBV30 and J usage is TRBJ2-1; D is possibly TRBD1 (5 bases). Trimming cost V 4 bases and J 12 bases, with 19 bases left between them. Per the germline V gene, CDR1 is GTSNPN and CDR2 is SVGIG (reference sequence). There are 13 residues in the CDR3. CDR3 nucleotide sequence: TGTGCCTGGACCGAAGGGTGGCCCAGGGCGCAGTTCTTC. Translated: CAWTEGWPRAQFF.

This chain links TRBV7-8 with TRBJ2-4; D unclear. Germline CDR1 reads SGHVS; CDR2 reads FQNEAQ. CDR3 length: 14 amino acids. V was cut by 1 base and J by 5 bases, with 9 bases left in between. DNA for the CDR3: TGTGCCAGCAGCTTAGGGCGTAGGGAAAACATTCAGTACTTC. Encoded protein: CASSLGRRENIQYF.

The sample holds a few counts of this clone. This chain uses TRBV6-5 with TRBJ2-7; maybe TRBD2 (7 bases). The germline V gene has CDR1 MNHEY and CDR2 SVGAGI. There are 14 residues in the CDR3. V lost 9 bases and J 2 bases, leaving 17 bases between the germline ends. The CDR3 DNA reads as TGTGCCAGTGGGGGGGCACTCGACCCCTACGAGCAGTACTTC. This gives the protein CASGGALDPYEQYF.

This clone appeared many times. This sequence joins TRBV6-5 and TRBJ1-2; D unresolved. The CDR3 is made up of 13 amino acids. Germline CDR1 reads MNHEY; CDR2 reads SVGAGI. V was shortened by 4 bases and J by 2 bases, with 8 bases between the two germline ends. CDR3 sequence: CASSSQRNYGYTF. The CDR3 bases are TGTGCCAGCAGTTCACAGAGGAACTATGGCTACACCTTC.

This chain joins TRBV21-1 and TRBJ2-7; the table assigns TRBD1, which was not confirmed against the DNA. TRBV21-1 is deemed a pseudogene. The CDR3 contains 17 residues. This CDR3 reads CASSGVGQAHLLNEQYF. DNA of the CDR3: TGTGCCAGCAGCGGAGTTGGACAGGCCCATCTCCTCAACGAGCAGTACTTC.

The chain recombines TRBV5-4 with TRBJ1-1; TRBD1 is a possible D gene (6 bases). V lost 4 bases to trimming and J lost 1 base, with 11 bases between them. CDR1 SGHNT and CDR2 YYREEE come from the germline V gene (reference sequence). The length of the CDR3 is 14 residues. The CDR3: CASSPGAANTEAFF. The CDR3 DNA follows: TGTGCCAGCAGCCCGGGGGCGGCGAACACTGAAGCTTTCTTT.

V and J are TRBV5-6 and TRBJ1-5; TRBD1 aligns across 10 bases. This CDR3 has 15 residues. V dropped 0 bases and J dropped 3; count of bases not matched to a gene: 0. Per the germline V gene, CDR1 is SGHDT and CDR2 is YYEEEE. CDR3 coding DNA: TGTGCCAGCAGCTTGGGACAGGGGGCCAATCAGCCCCAGCATTTT. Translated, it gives CASSLGQGANQPQHF.